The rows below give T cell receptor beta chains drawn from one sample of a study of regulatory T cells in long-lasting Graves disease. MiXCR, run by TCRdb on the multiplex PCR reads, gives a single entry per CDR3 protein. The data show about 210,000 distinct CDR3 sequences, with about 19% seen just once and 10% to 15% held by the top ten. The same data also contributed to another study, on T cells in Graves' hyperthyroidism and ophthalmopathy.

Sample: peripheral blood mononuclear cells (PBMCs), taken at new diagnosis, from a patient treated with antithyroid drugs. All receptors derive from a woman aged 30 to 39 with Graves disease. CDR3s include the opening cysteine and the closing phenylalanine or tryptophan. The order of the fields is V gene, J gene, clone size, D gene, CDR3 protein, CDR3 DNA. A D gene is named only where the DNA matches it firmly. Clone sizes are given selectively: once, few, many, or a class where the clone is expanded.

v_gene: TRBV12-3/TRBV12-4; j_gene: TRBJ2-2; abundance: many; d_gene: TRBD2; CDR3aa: CASRYRSGGPNTGELFF; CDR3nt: TGTGCCAGCAGGTACAGGAGCGGGGGGCCGAACACCGGGGAGCTGTTTTTT
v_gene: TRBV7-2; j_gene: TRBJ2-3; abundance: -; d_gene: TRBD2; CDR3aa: CASSLSGSGADTQYF; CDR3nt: TGTGCCAGCAGCCTTAGCGGGAGTGGGGCAGATACGCAGTATTTT
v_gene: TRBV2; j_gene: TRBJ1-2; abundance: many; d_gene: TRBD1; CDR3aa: CASSGTGVLYGYTF; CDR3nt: TGTGCCAGCAGCGGGACAGGGGTCCTCTATGGCTACACCTTC
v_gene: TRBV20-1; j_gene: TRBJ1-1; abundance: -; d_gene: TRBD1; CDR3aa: CSARPPTGATEAFF; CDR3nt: TGCAGTGCTAGACCGCCAACAGGGGCGACTGAAGCTTTCTTT
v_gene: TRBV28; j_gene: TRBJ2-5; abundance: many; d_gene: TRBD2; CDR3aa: CASSLCPRGLAGGLETQYF; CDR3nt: TGTGCCAGCAGTTTATGCCCTCGCGGACTAGCGGGAGGTCTAGAGACCCAGTACTTC
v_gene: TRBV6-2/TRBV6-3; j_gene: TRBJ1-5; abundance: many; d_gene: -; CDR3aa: CASSAPAIRNQPQHF; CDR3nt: TGTGCCAGCAGTGCACCGGCAATCCGTAATCAGCCCCAGCATTTT
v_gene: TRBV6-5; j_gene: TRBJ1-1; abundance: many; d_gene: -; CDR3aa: CASSYSISTEAFF; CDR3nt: TGTGCCAGCAGTTACTCGATATCTACTGAAGCTTTCTTT
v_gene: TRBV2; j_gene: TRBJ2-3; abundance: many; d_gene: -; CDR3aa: CASVNLDTQYF; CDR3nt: TGTGCCAGCGTAAACTTGGATACGCAGTATTTT
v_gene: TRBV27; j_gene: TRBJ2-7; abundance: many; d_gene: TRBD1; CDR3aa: CASSLGQGTGEQYF; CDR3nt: TGTGCCAGCAGTCTGGGACAGGGGACGGGGGAGCAGTACTTC
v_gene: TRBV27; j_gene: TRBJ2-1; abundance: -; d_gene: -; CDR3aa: CASTKALSSYNEQFF; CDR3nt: TGTGCCAGCACCAAGGCCTTGAGCTCCTACAATGAGCAGTTCTTC
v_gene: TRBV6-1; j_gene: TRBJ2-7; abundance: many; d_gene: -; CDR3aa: CASTPSGNSYEQYF; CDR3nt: TGTGCCAGCACCCCCTCTGGGAACTCCTACGAGCAGTACTTC
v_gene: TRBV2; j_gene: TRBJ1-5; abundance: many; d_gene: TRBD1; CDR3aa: CASTPYGTVIQPQHF; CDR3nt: TGTGCCAGCACCCCATACGGGACAGTAATTCAGCCCCAGCATTTT
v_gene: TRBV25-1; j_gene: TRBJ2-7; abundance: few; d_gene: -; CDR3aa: CASKNSYEQYF; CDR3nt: TGTGCCAGCAAAAACTCCTACGAGCAGTACTTC
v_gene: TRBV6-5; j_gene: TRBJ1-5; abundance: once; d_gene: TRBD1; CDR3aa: CASSSGREGQGQPQHF; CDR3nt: TGTGCCAGCAGTTCCGGGAGGGAGGGACAGGGTCAGCCCCAGCATTTT
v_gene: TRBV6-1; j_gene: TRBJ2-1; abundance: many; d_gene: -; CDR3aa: CASSRGSDNEQFF; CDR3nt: TGTGCCAGCAGTCGGGGATCCGACAATGAGCAGTTCTTC
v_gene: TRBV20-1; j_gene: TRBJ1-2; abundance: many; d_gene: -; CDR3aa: CSASSRGSGYTF; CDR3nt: TGCAGTGCTAGTAGTAGGGGAAGTGGCTACACCTTC
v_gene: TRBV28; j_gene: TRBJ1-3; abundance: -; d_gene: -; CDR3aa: CASSSFAAAYNSGNTIYF; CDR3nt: TGTGCCAGCAGTTCCTTTGCGGCAGCCTACAACTCTGGAAACACCATATATTTT
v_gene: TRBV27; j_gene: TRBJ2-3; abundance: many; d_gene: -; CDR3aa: CASSSEGFSLSTDTQYF; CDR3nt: TGTGCCAGCAGTTCTGAGGGTTTCAGTCTTAGCACAGATACGCAGTATTTT
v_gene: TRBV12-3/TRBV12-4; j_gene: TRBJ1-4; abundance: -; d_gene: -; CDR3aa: CASSFSNEKLFF; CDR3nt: TGTGCCAGCAGTTTCAGTAATGAAAAACTGTTTTTT
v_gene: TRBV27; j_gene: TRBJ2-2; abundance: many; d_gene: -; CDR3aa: CASRTAGGELFF; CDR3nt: TGTGCCAGCCGGACAGCCGGTGGGGAGCTGTTTTTT
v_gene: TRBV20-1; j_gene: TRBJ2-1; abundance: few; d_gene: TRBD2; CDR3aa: CSARDRVSGTYNEQFF; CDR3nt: TGCAGTGCTAGAGATCGGGTTAGCGGGACGTACAATGAGCAGTTCTTC
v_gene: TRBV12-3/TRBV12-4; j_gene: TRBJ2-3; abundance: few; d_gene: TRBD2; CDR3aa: CTSSNGGAGDTQYF; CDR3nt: TGTACCAGCAGTAACGGGGGGGCGGGAGATACGCAGTATTTT
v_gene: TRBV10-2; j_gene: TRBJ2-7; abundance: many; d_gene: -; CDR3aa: CASSELDEQYF; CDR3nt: TGCGCCAGCAGTGAGCTGGACGAGCAGTACTTC
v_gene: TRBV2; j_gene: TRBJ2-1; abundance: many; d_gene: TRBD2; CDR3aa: CASSANSGLAGQGF; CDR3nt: TGTGCCAGCAGTGCAAATTCGGGACTAGCGGGGCAGGGGTTC
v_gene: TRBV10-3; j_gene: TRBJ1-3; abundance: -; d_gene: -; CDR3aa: CATHERGAPGNTIYF; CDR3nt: TGTGCCACCCACGAACGGGGGGCCCCTGGAAACACCATATATTTT
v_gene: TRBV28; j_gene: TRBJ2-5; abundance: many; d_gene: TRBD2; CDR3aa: CASSFLRGIAGGRQETQYF; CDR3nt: TGTGCCAGCAGTTTTTTGAGGGGAATAGCGGGGGGGAGGCAAGAGACCCAGTACTTC
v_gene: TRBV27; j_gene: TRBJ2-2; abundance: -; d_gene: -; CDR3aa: CASSPGGIWGELFF; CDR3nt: TGTGCCAGCAGTCCAGGAGGTATCTGGGGGGAGCTGTTTTTT
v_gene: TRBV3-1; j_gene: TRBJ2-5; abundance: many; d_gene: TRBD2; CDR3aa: CASSHGTSPHQETQYF; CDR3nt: TGTGCCAGCAGCCACGGGACTAGCCCACACCAAGAGACCCAGTACTTC
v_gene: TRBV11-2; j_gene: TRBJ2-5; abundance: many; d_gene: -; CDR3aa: CASSLGDWGAETQYF; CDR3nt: TGTGCCAGCAGCTTAGGGGACTGGGGGGCGGAGACCCAGTACTTC
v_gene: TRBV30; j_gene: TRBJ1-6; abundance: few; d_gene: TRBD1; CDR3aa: CAWTHLDRENSPLHF; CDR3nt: TGTGCCTGGACCCATCTGGACAGGGAAAATTCACCCCTCCACTTT
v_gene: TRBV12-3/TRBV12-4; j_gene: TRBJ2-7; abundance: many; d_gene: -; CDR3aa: CASSQGEVQYF; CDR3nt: TGTGCCAGCAGTCAAGGAGAGGTGCAGTACTTC
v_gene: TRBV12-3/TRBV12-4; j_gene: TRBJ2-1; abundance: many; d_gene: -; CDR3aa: CASSFRYEQFF; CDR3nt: TGTGCCAGCAGTTTTCGTTATGAGCAGTTCTTC
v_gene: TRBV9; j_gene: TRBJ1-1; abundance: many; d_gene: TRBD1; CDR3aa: CASSVASGGPEAFF; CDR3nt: TGTGCCAGCAGCGTAGCGTCAGGGGGGCCTGAAGCTTTCTTT
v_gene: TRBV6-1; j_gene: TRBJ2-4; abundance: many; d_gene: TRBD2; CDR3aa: CASSPWTSGAKNIQYF; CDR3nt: TGTGCCAGCAGTCCCTGGACTAGCGGAGCCAAAAACATTCAGTACTTC
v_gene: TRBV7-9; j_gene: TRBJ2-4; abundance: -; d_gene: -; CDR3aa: CASSLASGLGLQYF; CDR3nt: TGTGCCAGCAGCTTAGCCTCCGGCCTAGGTCTTCAGTACTTC
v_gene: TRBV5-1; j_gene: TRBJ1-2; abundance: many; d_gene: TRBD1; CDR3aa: CASSPSTGTGGVYGYTF; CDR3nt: TGCGCCAGCAGCCCGAGCACGGGGACAGGGGGAGTCTATGGCTACACCTTC
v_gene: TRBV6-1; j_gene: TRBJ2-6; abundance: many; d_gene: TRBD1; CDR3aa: CASSPLPGQGTNVLTF; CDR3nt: TGTGCCAGCAGTCCCCTCCCGGGACAGGGCACCAACGTCCTGACTTTC
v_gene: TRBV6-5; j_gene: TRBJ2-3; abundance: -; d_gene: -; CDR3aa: CASSLSKADTQYF; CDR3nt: TGTGCCAGCAGTTTATCAAAAGCAGATACGCAGTATTTT
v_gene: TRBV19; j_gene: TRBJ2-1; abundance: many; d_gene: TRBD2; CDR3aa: CASSTPGLAGKYNEQFF; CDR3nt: TGTGCCAGTAGTACCCCGGGACTAGCGGGGAAATACAATGAGCAGTTCTTC
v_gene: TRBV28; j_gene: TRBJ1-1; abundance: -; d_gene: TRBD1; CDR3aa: CASSTDGTVKAFF; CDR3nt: TGTGCCAGCAGTACAGACGGGACAGTAAAAGCTTTCTTT
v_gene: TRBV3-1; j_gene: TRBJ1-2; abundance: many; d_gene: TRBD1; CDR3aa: CASSQDSGTGVYGYTF; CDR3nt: TGTGCCAGCAGCCAAGATTCCGGGACAGGGGTGTATGGCTACACCTTC
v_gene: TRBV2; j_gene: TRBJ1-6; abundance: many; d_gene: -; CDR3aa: CASNPAAGDNSPLHF; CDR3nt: TGTGCCAGCAATCCGGCCGCTGGGGATAATTCACCCCTCCACTTT
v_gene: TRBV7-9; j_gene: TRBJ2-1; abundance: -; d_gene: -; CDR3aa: CASEFQGLGEQFF; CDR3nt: TGTGCCAGCGAGTTTCAGGGCCTCGGTGAGCAGTTCTTC
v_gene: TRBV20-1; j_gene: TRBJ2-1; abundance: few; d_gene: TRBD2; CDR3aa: CSARTSGRGDEQFF; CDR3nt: TGCAGTGCTAGGACTAGCGGGAGGGGGGATGAGCAGTTCTTC
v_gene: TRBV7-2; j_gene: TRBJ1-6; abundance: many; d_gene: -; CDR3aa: CASSYGPAGAYNSPLHF; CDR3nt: TGTGCCAGCAGCTATGGCCCAGCGGGGGCCTATAATTCACCCCTCCACTTT
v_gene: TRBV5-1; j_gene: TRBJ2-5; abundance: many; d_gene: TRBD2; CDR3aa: CASSLDGTSGVSRYF; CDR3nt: TGCGCCAGCAGCTTGGATGGGACTAGCGGGGTGTCGCGGTACTTC
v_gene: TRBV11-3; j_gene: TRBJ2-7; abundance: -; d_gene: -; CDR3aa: CASSISSTGEDSYEQYF; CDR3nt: TGTGCCAGCAGCATCTCCTCTACGGGAGAGGATTCCTACGAGCAGTACTTC
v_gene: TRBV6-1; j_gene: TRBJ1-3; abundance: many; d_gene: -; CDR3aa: CASITKPPGNTIYF; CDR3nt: TGTGCCAGCATAACGAAGCCCCCAGGAAACACCATATATTTT
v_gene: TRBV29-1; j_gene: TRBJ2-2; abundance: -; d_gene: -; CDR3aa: CSVARVTGELFF; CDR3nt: TGCAGCGTTGCAAGGGTCACCGGGGAGCTGTTTTTT
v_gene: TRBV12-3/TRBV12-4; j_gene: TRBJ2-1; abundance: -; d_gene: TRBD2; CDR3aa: CASSPPSSGGAHEQFF; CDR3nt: TGTGCCAGCAGTCCCCCCTCTAGCGGGGGAGCGCATGAGCAGTTCTTC
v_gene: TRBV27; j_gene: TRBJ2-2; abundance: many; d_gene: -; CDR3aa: CASSLGLGSRQHLWELFF; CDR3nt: TGTGCCAGCAGTTTAGGTTTGGGGAGTCGACAGCACCTCTGGGAGCTGTTTTTT
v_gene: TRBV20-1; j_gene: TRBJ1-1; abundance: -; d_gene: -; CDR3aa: CSARGGGPHTEAFF; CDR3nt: TGCAGTGCTAGAGGAGGGGGACCGCACACTGAAGCTTTCTTT
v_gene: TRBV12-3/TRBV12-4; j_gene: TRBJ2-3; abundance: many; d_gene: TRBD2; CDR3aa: CASSLSGIRGADTQYF; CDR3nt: TGTGCCAGCAGTCTTAGCGGGATCCGAGGGGCAGATACGCAGTATTTT
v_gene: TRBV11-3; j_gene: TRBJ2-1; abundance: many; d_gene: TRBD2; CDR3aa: CASSQSGLAGRDEQFF; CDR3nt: TGTGCCAGCAGCCAATCAGGACTAGCGGGGAGGGATGAGCAGTTCTTC
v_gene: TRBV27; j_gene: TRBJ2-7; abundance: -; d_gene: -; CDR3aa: CASRPRAPRYEQYF; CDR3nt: TGTGCCAGCAGGCCCCGGGCCCCGCGGTACGAGCAGTACTTC
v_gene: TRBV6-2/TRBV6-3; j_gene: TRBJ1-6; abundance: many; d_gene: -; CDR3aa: CASSERFSYSPLHF; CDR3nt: TGTGCCAGCAGTGAACGGTTCAGCTATTCACCCCTCCACTTT
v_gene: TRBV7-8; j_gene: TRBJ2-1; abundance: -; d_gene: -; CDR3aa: CASSLGSAGLTYNEQFF; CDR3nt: TGTGCCAGCAGCTTAGGGTCGGCGGGCCTTACTTACAATGAGCAGTTCTTC
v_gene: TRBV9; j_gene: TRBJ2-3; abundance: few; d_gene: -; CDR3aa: CASSVEVASTDTQYF; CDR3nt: TGTGCCAGCAGCGTAGAGGTGGCAAGCACAGATACGCAGTATTTT
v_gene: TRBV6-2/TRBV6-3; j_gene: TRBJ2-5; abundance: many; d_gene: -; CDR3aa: CASRAGTFGETQYF; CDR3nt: TGTGCCAGCAGGGCGGGGACCTTCGGGGAGACCCAGTACTTC